Below, 22 T cell receptor beta chains from the same sample are listed, as sequenced in a study of T cell changes during pregnancy in multiple sclerosis. Using immunoSEQ multiplex PCR, the repertoire was profiled, and TCRdb retains in-frame clones only, with some absent. The table includes some 53,000 clones, approximately 92% detected once. Material: CD4+ T cells from peripheral blood mononuclear cells, obtained in the third trimester of pregnancy. The receptors derive from a female donor with multiple sclerosis, enrolled in a pregnancy study.

The chain is built from TRBV6-5 and TRBJ1-1; D ambiguous. Germline lookup yields CDR1 MNHEY and CDR2 SVGAGI. The germline V and J ends were trimmed by 5 bases and 5 bases, with 9 bases remaining between them. This CDR3 spans 12 amino acids. CDR3 residues: CASSPPGTEAFF. DNA of the CDR3: TGTGCCAGCAGTCCCCCAGGTACTGAAGCTTTCTTT.

The chain employs TRBV29-1 and TRBJ2-3; TRBD2 is a possible D gene (5 bases). The CDR3 is 13 amino acids. CDR1 and CDR2 (germline): SQVTM, ANQGSEA. Trimming took off 4 bases at V and 4 bases at J, with 12 bases between the two ends. The CDR3 sequence is CSVGGLAADTQYF. Written as DNA, the CDR3 is TGCAGCGTTGGTGGGCTAGCCGCAGATACGCAGTATTTT.

V is TRBV2 and J is TRBJ2-3; 8 bases line up with TRBD1. The CDR3 loop spans 14 amino acids. The germline V gene has CDR1 SNHLY and CDR2 FYNNEI. V shed 6 bases, J shed 0 bases, and the junction held 2 bases outside the gene matches. CDR3: CASSGDRSTDTQYF. DNA for the CDR3: TGTGCCAGCAGCGGGGACAGGAGCACAGATACGCAGTATTTT.

The rearrangement uses TRBV9 and TRBJ2-3; 15 nucleotides agree with TRBD2. V shed 3 bases and J 3 bases; nucleotides not matched to a gene: 2. Per germline, CDR1 SGDLS and CDR2 YYNGEE. The CDR3 length is 16 residues. Here the CDR3 DNA reads TGTGCCAGCAGCGAGGGACTAGCGGGAGGAACAGATACGCAGTATTTT. Translation gives CASSEGLAGGTDTQYF. The entire variable domain, with the rest obtained from reference TRBV9 and TRBJ2-3, is as follows: DSGVTQTPKHLITATGQRVTLRCSPRSGDLSVYWYQQSLDQGLQFLIQYYNGEERAKGNILERFSAQQFPDLHSELNLSSLELGDSALYFCASSEGLAGGTDTQYFGPGTRLTVL.

J is TRBJ1-2 and V is TRBV4-2, with 7 nucleotides matching TRBD1. CDR1 is LGHNA, CDR2 YNFKEQ, per germline. CDR3 length: 15 amino acids. V shed 0 bases, J shed 3 bases, and the junction held 4 bases outside the gene matches. CDR3 bases: TGTGCCAGCAGCCAAGAGTCAGGACAGGACTATGGCTACACCTTC. Its protein product is CASSQESGQDYGYTF.

This clone occurred once. The chain carries TRBV30 and TRBJ1-4; TRBD1 aligns across 8 bases. Trimming removed 0 bases from V and 6 bases from J; junction bases left unmatched: 6. CDR1 is GTSNPN, CDR2 SVGIG, per germline (reference sequence). The CDR3 loop spans 15 amino acids. The CDR3 DNA reads as TGTGCCTGGAGTGTAATCTCAGGGGGCGATGAAAAACTGTTTTTT. Residues: CAWSVISGGDEKLFF.

This chain links TRBV6-5 with TRBJ2-7, with 7 bases identical to TRBD2. The CDR3 is made up of 13 amino acids. The junction had 2 bases not matched to a gene; V was cut back by 0 bases and J by 6 bases. Germline CDR1 and CDR2: MNHEY and SVGAGI. This CDR3 is CASSYSREGEQYF. The CDR3 DNA is TGTGCCAGCAGTTACTCCAGGGAGGGCGAGCAGTACTTC.

This clone was observed once. The chain joins TRBV29-1 to TRBJ2-1; unclear D gene. Germline V CDR1 and CDR2: SQVTM, ANQGSEA. Trimming pared 3 bases from V and 10 bases from J, leaving 16 bases between. This CDR3 spans 13 amino acids. CDR3 protein: CSVEPRMSREQFF. The CDR3 region has the DNA TGCAGCGTTGAGCCGCGAATGAGCCGGGAGCAGTTCTTC.

The genes are TRBV25-1 and TRBJ1-1, with D unresolved. Trimming left V 5 bases short and J 3 bases short, with 13 bases between. Germline V CDR1 and CDR2: MGHDK, SYGVNS. The CDR3 is 14 amino acids. The CDR3 loop reads CASSIGERYTEAFF. CDR3 sequence (DNA): TGTGCCAGCAGTATTGGGGAGAGGTACACTGAAGCTTTCTTT.

The V gene is TRBV6-5, the J gene TRBJ2-5, with TRBD2 matching over 9 bases. CDR3 size: 16 residues. Germline V gives CDR1 MNHEY, CDR2 SVGAGI. Trimming cost V 4 bases and J 0 bases; bases outside gene matches: 6. CDR3 protein: CASSSPSGENQETQYF. The CDR3 bases are TGTGCCAGCAGTTCCCCTAGCGGGGAGAACCAAGAGACCCAGTACTTC.

In nucleotides, the CDR3 is TGCGCCAGCAGCCTGACAGGACGCTCTGGAAACACCATATATTTT. As protein: CASSLTGRSGNTIYF. This sequence joins TRBV5-1 and TRBJ1-3, with a tentative D call TRBD1 (6 bases). CDR1 and CDR2 from the germline V gene are SGHRS and YFSETQ. This CDR3 has 15 residues. Trimming shortened V by 4 bases and J by 0 bases, and 11 bases separated the two germline ends. The full variable domain, rest sourced from reference TRBV5-1 and TRBJ1-3, is KAGVTQTPRYLIKTRGQQVTLSCSPISGHRSVSWYQQTPGQGLQFLFEYFSETQRNKGNFPGRFSGRQFSNSRSEMNVSTLELGDSALYLCASSLTGRSGNTIYFGEGSWLTVV.

The genes are TRBV19 and TRBJ1-1, with D perhaps TRBD1 (6 bases). V lost 3 bases to trimming and J lost 5 bases, with 10 bases between them. This CDR3 comprises 13 residues. CDR1 is LNHDA, CDR2 SQIVND, per germline (reference sequence). The CDR3 DNA sequence: TGTGCCAGTAGTATCCCAGGGGAGACTGAAGCTTTCTTT. Protein product: CASSIPGETEAFF.

This clone has only a few counts. This chain's CDR3 is CASSYSSAGGGYTF. The CDR3 nucleotides read TGTGCCAGCAGTTACTCGTCGGCCGGAGGGGGCTACACCTTC. The V gene is TRBV6-5, the J gene TRBJ1-2, with D uncertain. Germline loops: CDR1 MNHEY, CDR2 SVGAGI. CDR3 size: 14 residues. Trimming stripped 0 bases from V and 8 bases from J, with 13 bases between.

The chain is built from TRBV27 and TRBJ2-1, with TRBD1 matching 9 bases. Germline CDR1 reads MNHEY; CDR2 reads SMNVEV (reference sequence). The CDR3 extends over 17 amino acids. V dropped 5 bases and J dropped 5; count of bases not matched to a gene: 13. Written as DNA, the CDR3 is TGTGCCAGCAGTCTAATCGCCACCCGGGACAGGGACAATGAGCAGTTCTTC. It encodes CASSLIATRDRDNEQFF.

This clone showed up just once. This chain uses TRBV29-1 with TRBJ2-5, with 13 bases identical to TRBD2. Germline CDR1 reads SQVTM; CDR2 reads ANQGSEA. J lost 5 bases, V lost 4 bases, and 7 bases had no gene match. The CDR3 runs to 15 residues. CDR3 DNA: TGCAGCGTTGGGACTAGCGGGAGCAGGTTTGAGACCCAGTACTTC. This gives the protein CSVGTSGSRFETQYF.

The V call is TRBV5-1, the J call TRBJ2-1, with 10 bases that match TRBD2. The junction had 19 bases not matched to a gene; V was cut back by 4 bases and J by 3 bases. Looked up from germline, CDR1 is SGHRS and CDR2 is YFSETQ. The CDR3 totals 20 residues. As DNA, the CDR3 is TGCGCCAGCAGCCGTACCGGGACTAGCGCAATGCGAAGCAGCTACAATGAGCAGTTCTTC. Amino acids: CASSRTGTSAMRSSYNEQFF. The full variable domain, in which reference TRBV5-1 and TRBJ2-1 provide the parts outside the CDR3, is KAGVTQTPRYLIKTRGQQVTLSCSPISGHRSVSWYQQTPGQGLQFLFEYFSETQRNKGNFPGRFSGRQFSNSRSEMNVSTLELGDSALYLCASSRTGTSAMRSSYNEQFFGPGTRLTVL.

This rearrangement joins TRBV7-9 to TRBJ1-1; no clear D gene. Looked up from germline, CDR1 is SEHNR and CDR2 is FQNEAQ (reference sequence). This CDR3 has 15 residues. V lost 5 bases, J lost 0 bases, and 13 bases lay in between. CDR3 in DNA: TGTGCCAGCAGCCTAGGGTCGACATTGAACACTGAAGCTTTCTTT. Translation gives CASSLGSTLNTEAFF.

This clone was detected once. This chain links TRBV5-1 with TRBJ1-5, with 9 bases identical to TRBD1. With V trimmed by 3 bases and J by 7 bases, 11 bases remained unmatched. The germline CDR1 and CDR2 sequences are SGHRS and YFSETQ. The CDR3 has 16 residues. The CDR3 sequence is CASSSHLSDRGQPQHF. The CDR3 nucleotides are TGCGCCAGCAGCTCGCACCTATCCGACAGGGGGCAGCCCCAGCATTTT. Full variable domain (outside the CDR3, taken from reference TRBV5-1 and TRBJ1-5): KAGVTQTPRYLIKTRGQQVTLSCSPISGHRSVSWYQQTPGQGLQFLFEYFSETQRNKGNFPGRFSGRQFSNSRSEMNVSTLELGDSALYLCASSSHLSDRGQPQHFGDGTRLSIL.

The chain couples TRBV28 to TRBJ2-5, with 10 nucleotides matching TRBD1. CDR3 length: 15 residues. The germline V gene encodes CDR1 MDHEN and CDR2 SYDVKM. V shed 3 bases, J shed 5 bases, and the junction held 6 bases outside the gene matches. DNA for the CDR3: TGTGCCAGCAGTTTGGGACAGGGGAAGGAGGAGACCCAGTACTTC. Translated, it gives CASSLGQGKEETQYF. Variable domain in full (rest from reference TRBV28 and TRBJ2-5): DVKVTQSSRYLVKRTGEKVFLECVQDMDHENMFWYRQDPGLGLRLIYFSYDVKMKEKGDIPEGYSVSREKKERFSLILESASTNQTSMYLCASSLGQGKEETQYFGPGTRLLVL.

This clone has a single count. The rearrangement joins TRBV28 to TRBJ1-5; D perhaps matches TRBD1 (6 bases). Germline V gene lookup returns CDR1 MDHEN and CDR2 SYDVKM. This CDR3 has 14 amino acids. V was pared by 7 bases and J by 1 base, with 11 bases between. The CDR3 nucleotides are TGTGCCAGCACACAGGGAAAGAGCAATCAGCCCCAGCATTTT. Translated: CASTQGKSNQPQHF.

In nucleotides, the CDR3 is TGTGCCAGCTCGTCCGGGACAGGGCCCTACGAGCAGTACTTC. This codes for CASSSGTGPYEQYF. The chain joins TRBV18 to TRBJ2-7, with 9 bases that match TRBD1. With V trimmed by 6 bases and J by 2 bases, 5 bases remained unmatched. The CDR3 has 14 amino acids. Germline V gene sequence: CDR1 KGHSH, CDR2 LQKENI.

J is TRBJ2-7 and V is TRBV30; TRBD2 is a possible D gene (5 bases). Trimming took 2 bases from V and 6 from J, leaving 20 bases between them. CDR3 length equals 15 residues. The germline CDR1 and CDR2 sequences are GTSNPN and SVGIG (reference sequence). The CDR3 loop is CAWSLSAGGWTEQYF. DNA for the CDR3: TGTGCCTGGAGTCTTAGCGCCGGCGGATGGACCGAGCAGTACTTC.